Listed below are T cell receptor beta chains from one sample, sequenced in a study of identical twins. From the 5' RACE reads, TCRdb called clonotypes with MiXCR, one entry per CDR3 protein. This table has 500,000 to 550,000 distinct CDR3 sequences, approximately 20% appearing once. These data were also filed under a second study, of yellow fever vaccine responses in identical twins.

The sample comprised CD4+ T cells sorted from blood. The receptors were gathered from a woman aged 18-29 years in good health. CDR3s include the opening cysteine and the closing phenylalanine or tryptophan. The order of the fields is D gene, clone size, J gene, V gene, CDR3 protein, CDR3 DNA. D genes are given only for firm matches. Part of the rows lack a size; the others show once, few, many or a class for expanded clones.

D gene: -
clone size: -
J gene: TRBJ2-2
V gene: TRBV27
CDR3 protein: CASALSGELFF
CDR3 DNA: TGTGCCAGCGCCCTATCCGGGGAGCTGTTTTTT

D gene: TRBD1
clone size: -
J gene: TRBJ2-3
V gene: TRBV12-3/TRBV12-4
CDR3 protein: CASSPPRGRQIFVTDTQYF
CDR3 DNA: TGTGCCAGCAGTCCCCCCAGGGGGCGCCAAATCTTCGTCACAGATACGCAGTATTTT

D gene: TRBD2
clone size: -
J gene: TRBJ2-3
V gene: TRBV5-1
CDR3 protein: CASSLIAGASGGTDTQYF
CDR3 DNA: TGCGCCAGCAGCTTAATAGCGGGAGCATCGGGTGGCACAGATACGCAGTATTTT

D gene: -
clone size: -
J gene: TRBJ2-1
V gene: TRBV24-1
CDR3 protein: CATSDRDVRQFF
CDR3 DNA: TGTGCCACCAGTGACCGGGACGTACGTCAGTTCTTC

D gene: -
clone size: once
J gene: TRBJ2-3
V gene: TRBV7-9
CDR3 protein: CASTSGTTDTQYF
CDR3 DNA: TGTGCCAGCACCTCGGGGACCACAGATACGCAGTATTTT

D gene: TRBD2
clone size: -
J gene: TRBJ2-1
V gene: TRBV15
CDR3 protein: CATSPRTSGRVNNEQFF
CDR3 DNA: TGTGCCACCAGCCCTCGGACTAGCGGGAGGGTCAACAATGAGCAGTTCTTC

D gene: -
clone size: -
J gene: TRBJ2-7
V gene: TRBV2
CDR3 protein: CASTPGLGVSAYEQYF
CDR3 DNA: TGTGCCAGCACGCCCGGGTTGGGGGTTAGTGCCTACGAGCAGTACTTC

D gene: TRBD1
clone size: few
J gene: TRBJ1-2
V gene: TRBV6-5
CDR3 protein: CASSSGGVVNGYTF
CDR3 DNA: TGTGCCAGCAGTTCAGGGGGCGTAGTCAATGGCTACACCTTC

D gene: -
clone size: -
J gene: TRBJ2-5
V gene: TRBV11-2
CDR3 protein: CASSQEASGETQYF
CDR3 DNA: TGTGCCAGCAGTCAGGAAGCCTCCGGGGAGACCCAGTACTTC

D gene: -
clone size: -
J gene: TRBJ2-3
V gene: TRBV12-3/TRBV12-4
CDR3 protein: CASSSGIADTQYF
CDR3 DNA: TGTGCCAGCAGCTCAGGGATTGCAGATACGCAGTATTTT

D gene: -
clone size: -
J gene: TRBJ2-2
V gene: TRBV28
CDR3 protein: CASRRTHNTGELFF
CDR3 DNA: TGTGCCAGCAGACGGACGCACAACACCGGGGAGCTGTTTTTT

D gene: TRBD2
clone size: -
J gene: TRBJ2-1
V gene: TRBV19
CDR3 protein: CASSPTRAGVGDEQFF
CDR3 DNA: TGTGCCAGTAGTCCAACCAGAGCGGGGGTGGGCGATGAGCAGTTCTTC

D gene: -
clone size: -
J gene: TRBJ1-5
V gene: TRBV12-3/TRBV12-4
CDR3 protein: CASSLGITSNQPQHF
CDR3 DNA: TGTGCCAGCAGTTTGGGGATTACGAGCAATCAGCCCCAGCATTTT

D gene: -
clone size: -
J gene: TRBJ2-7
V gene: TRBV20-1
CDR3 protein: CSARLAGDYEQYF
CDR3 DNA: TGCAGTGCCCGCTTGGCAGGGGACTACGAGCAGTACTTC

D gene: TRBD1
clone size: -
J gene: TRBJ2-3
V gene: TRBV6-1
CDR3 protein: CASSRTGRETDTQYF
CDR3 DNA: TGTGCCAGCAGTCGGACAGGGCGAGAGACAGATACGCAGTATTTT

D gene: TRBD2
clone size: few
J gene: TRBJ2-1
V gene: TRBV11-2
CDR3 protein: CASSTTSGVARKQFF
CDR3 DNA: TGTGCCAGCAGCACGACTAGCGGGGTCGCCCGGAAGCAGTTCTTC

D gene: -
clone size: few
J gene: TRBJ2-5
V gene: TRBV12-3/TRBV12-4
CDR3 protein: CASSLRGGGETQYF
CDR3 DNA: TGTGCCAGCAGTTTAAGGGGGGGAGGAGAGACCCAGTACTTC

D gene: TRBD1
clone size: -
J gene: TRBJ2-7
V gene: TRBV27
CDR3 protein: CASSLRTGALEQYF
CDR3 DNA: TGTGCCAGCAGTCTAAGGACAGGAGCTCTCGAGCAGTACTTC

D gene: -
clone size: -
J gene: TRBJ2-2
V gene: TRBV12-3/TRBV12-4
CDR3 protein: CASSLGGAPAGELFF
CDR3 DNA: TGTGCCAGCAGTTTAGGTGGAGCACCAGCCGGGGAGCTGTTTTTT

D gene: TRBD1
clone size: few
J gene: TRBJ1-5
V gene: TRBV5-1
CDR3 protein: CASSAGQGGQPQHF
CDR3 DNA: TGCGCCAGCAGCGCCGGACAGGGCGGTCAGCCCCAGCATTTT